What follows are 30 T cell receptor beta chains derived from one specimen sequenced in a study of T cell changes during pregnancy in multiple sclerosis. Only in-frame clones appear in the TCRdb table, and some are missing; sequencing was by immunoSEQ multiplex PCR. The repertoire includes under 80,000 clones, roughly 92% of them detected once, and over 1.1% sits in the top ten. Sequencing was performed on peripheral blood, taken in the second trimester of pregnancy. Receptors were obtained from a female donor with multiple sclerosis, enrolled in a pregnancy study.

This clone appeared a few times. The rearrangement links TRBV30 to TRBJ1-1; D gene unclear. This CDR3 spans 11 amino acids. Germline V lookup: CDR1 GTSNPN, CDR2 SVGIG (reference sequence). V shed 0 bases and J shed 5 bases, with 4 bases lying between them. The CDR3 is CAWSVYTEAFF. The CDR3 DNA reads as TGTGCCTGGAGTGTCTATACTGAAGCTTTCTTT.

The chain combines TRBV30 with TRBJ2-7; D possibly corresponds to TRBD2 (5 bases). The CDR3 length is 15 residues. Trimming cost V 4 bases and J 2 bases, with 18 bases left between them. Germline-derived CDR1 and CDR2 are GTSNPN and SVGIG (reference sequence). The CDR3 nucleotides read TGTGCCTGGAAAACCGGAGGTATGGGAACCTACGAGCAGTACTTC. Its protein product is CAWKTGGMGTYEQYF.

The chain has TRBV7-6 and TRBJ1-5, with D tentatively TRBD1 (6 bases). The CDR3 loop spans 15 amino acids. Germline V gene data show CDR1 as SGHVS and CDR2 as FNYEAQ. The germline V and J ends were trimmed by 4 bases and 1 base, with 11 bases remaining between them. CDR3 coding DNA: TGTGCCAGCAGCTGGAGGACAGTCAGCAATCAGCCCCAGCATTTT. It is translated as CASSWRTVSNQPQHF.

DNA for the CDR3: TGTGCCAGCAGCCCCAAGACCAGGGTCATGAACACTGAAGCTTTCTTT. Its translation: CASSPKTRVMNTEAFF. The chain employs TRBV9 and TRBJ1-1, with D possibly being TRBD1 (5 bases). Trimming cost V 4 bases and J 0 bases, with 16 bases left between them. Per the germline V gene, CDR1 is SGDLS and CDR2 is YYNGEE. The CDR3 runs 16 residues.

This clone was counted once. The chain has TRBV29-1 and TRBJ1-5, with D unresolved. CDR3 size: 10 residues. V lost 4 bases and J lost 9, with 7 bases in between. Germline V CDR1 and CDR2: SQVTM, ANQGSEA. Here the CDR3 reads CSVGEGPQHF. The DNA of the CDR3 is TGCAGCGTTGGTGAGGGGCCCCAGCATTTT. The entire variable domain, with the rest obtained from reference TRBV29-1 and TRBJ1-5, is as follows: SAVISQKPSRDICQRGTSLTIQCQVDSQVTMMFWYRQQPGQSLTLIATANQGSEATYESGFVIDKFPISRPNLTFSTLTVSNMSPEDSSIYLCSVGEGPQHFGDGTRLSIL.

The gene calls are TRBV7-3 and TRBJ2-3; perhaps TRBD2 as D (5 bases). Between the trimmed V and J ends, which lost 5 bases and 0 bases, there was a span of 18 bases. The CDR3 totals 17 residues. Germline-derived CDR1 and CDR2 are SGHTA and FQGTGA. CDR3 nucleotide sequence: TGTGCCAGCAGCCCCGCCGGGATTACCTCTAGCACAGATACGCAGTATTTT. Amino acid sequence: CASSPAGITSSTDTQYF.

The gene calls are TRBV5-4 and TRBJ1-2, with D unresolved. This CDR3 contains 13 residues. The V and J ends lost 0 bases and 6 bases respectively, with 9 bases between them. The germline gives CDR1 SGHNT, CDR2 YYREEE (reference sequence). As DNA, the CDR3 is TGTGCCAGCAGCTTGGCCAGGAAAGATGGCTACACCTTC. Its protein is CASSLARKDGYTF.

This clone was seen a handful of times. The gene calls are TRBV10-3 and TRBJ2-2, with TRBD2 identical over 13 bases. Unmatched junction bases numbered 9, after V lost 5 bases and J lost 6 bases. CDR1 and CDR2 (germline): ENHRY, SYGVKD. The CDR3 length is 17 residues. CDR3 DNA: TGTGCCATCAGTTCTGGACTAGCGGGAGTTGGGGCCGGGGAGCTGTTTTTT. Encoded protein: CAISSGLAGVGAGELFF.

The genes are TRBV11-2 and TRBJ2-7; 7 nucleotides agree with TRBD1. The CDR3 is made up of 14 amino acids. From germline, CDR1 is SGHAT and CDR2 FQNNGV. V lost 0 bases to trimming and J lost 3 bases; unmatched junction nucleotides: 2. The CDR3 DNA reads TGTGCCAGCAGCTTAGAACAGGGGCACTACGAGCAGTACTTC. Its translation is CASSLEQGHYEQYF.

The V gene is TRBV19, the J gene TRBJ2-3; TRBD2 aligns across 11 bases. J gave up 5 bases and V 5 bases, and 9 bases lay outside the gene matches. The CDR3 spans 16 residues. The germline CDR1 and CDR2 sequences are LNHDA and SQIVND (reference sequence). This chain's CDR3 is CASSLLAGGLGDTQYF. The CDR3 coding sequence is TGTGCCAGTAGTCTTCTAGCGGGGGGCCTGGGAGATACGCAGTATTTT. Full variable domain (remainder filled in from reference TRBV19 and TRBJ2-3): DGGITQSPKYLFRKEGQNVTLSCEQNLNHDAMYWYRQDPGQGLRLIYYSQIVNDFQKGDIAEGYSVSREKKESFPLTVTSAQKNPTAFYLCASSLLAGGLGDTQYFGPGTRLTVL.

This clone was seen a single time. The chain joins TRBV30 to TRBJ1-6; D may be TRBD1 (5 bases). V was clipped by 2 bases and J by 4 bases, with 6 bases between them. CDR1 is GTSNPN, CDR2 SVGIG, per germline (reference sequence). This CDR3 contains 13 residues. The CDR3: CAWSKGYNSPLHF. DNA for the CDR3: TGTGCCTGGAGTAAGGGGTATAATTCACCCCTCCACTTT.

This chain's CDR3 is CASSSPPDLVYEQYF. The CDR3 region has the DNA TGTGCCAGCAGTTCTCCGCCGGACTTAGTCTACGAGCAGTACTTC. V and J are TRBV27 and TRBJ2-7, with D tentatively TRBD2 (5 bases). With 4 bases removed from V and 3 bases from J, the gap between germline ends came to 16 bases. Germline V gene data show CDR1 as MNHEY and CDR2 as SMNVEV (reference sequence). This CDR3 comprises 15 residues.

The gene calls are TRBV4-2 and TRBJ1-2; perhaps TRBD1 as D (6 bases). Trimming left V 3 bases short and J 2 bases short, with 10 bases between. Per germline, CDR1 LGHNA and CDR2 YNFKEQ. The CDR3 runs to 14 residues. This CDR3 reads CASSHVTGNYGYTF. The DNA for the CDR3 is TGTGCCAGCAGCCATGTCACAGGGAACTATGGCTACACCTTC.

This chain links TRBV19 with TRBJ2-1, with D perhaps TRBD2 (5 bases). V lost 3 bases, J lost 3 bases, and 15 bases lay in between. CDR3 length: 16 amino acids. Germline V gene data show CDR1 as LNHDA and CDR2 as SQIVND (reference sequence). The CDR3 bases are TGTGCCAGTAGTATTATCGCGACCGGGATCTACAATGAGCAGTTCTTC. Translation gives CASSIIATGIYNEQFF.

The genes are TRBV5-4 and TRBJ2-7; TRBD2 aligns across 7 bases. Germline loops: CDR1 SGHNT, CDR2 YYREEE (reference sequence). The CDR3 totals 12 residues. The V and J ends lost 3 bases and 4 bases, in that order; junction bases with no gene match: 1. For the CDR3, the DNA is TGTGCCAGCAGCTGGGGGGGGTACGAGCAGTACTTC. Translated: CASSWGGYEQYF. The full variable domain, in which reference TRBV5-4 and TRBJ2-7 provide the parts outside the CDR3, is ETGVTQSPTHLIKTRGQQVTLRCSSQSGHNTVSWYQQALGQGPQFIFQYYREEENGRGNFPPRFSGLQFPNYSSELNVNALELDDSALYLCASSWGGYEQYFGPGTRLTVT.

The chain couples TRBV11-2 to TRBJ1-1, with D tentatively TRBD1 (6 bases). V shed 0 bases and J shed 1 base, with 15 bases lying between them. This CDR3 has 17 residues. CDR1 and CDR2 (germline): SGHAT, FQNNGV. The CDR3 spells CASSLDSWDKENTEAFF. DNA for the CDR3: TGTGCCAGCAGCTTAGATTCGTGGGACAAAGAGAACACTGAAGCTTTCTTT.

V gene TRBV7-9 combines with J gene TRBJ2-1, with 9 bases aligning to TRBD2. In germline, CDR1 is SEHNR, CDR2 FQNEAQ (reference sequence). The CDR3 covers 18 residues. J lost 5 bases, V lost 1 base, and 12 bases had no gene match. The CDR3 reads CASSLGRSRGGANNEQFF. The CDR3 coding sequence is TGTGCCAGCAGCTTAGGACGTTCGCGCGGGGGGGCAAACAATGAGCAGTTCTTC.

The chain couples TRBV10-1 to TRBJ2-1; D is ambiguous. The CDR3 spans 15 residues. The V and J ends lost 3 bases and 7 bases respectively, with 16 bases between them. Germline loops: CDR1 WNHNN, CDR2 SYGVQD (reference sequence). For the CDR3, the DNA is TGCGCCAGCAGTGATACGTCGCCCTGGCGGAATGAGCAGTTCTTC. Its translation: CASSDTSPWRNEQFF.

This clone was recorded a few times. This sequence joins TRBV19 and TRBJ1-1, with D unclear. The germline V gene encodes CDR1 LNHDA and CDR2 SQIVND (reference sequence). This CDR3 has 14 residues. V was pared by 3 bases and J by 6 bases, with 14 bases between. The CDR3 DNA sequence: TGTGCCAGTAGTATTACGACGGGTTTGCCTGAAGCTTTCTTT. Protein sequence: CASSITTGLPEAFF. Full variable domain (outside the CDR3, taken from reference TRBV19 and TRBJ1-1): DGGITQSPKYLFRKEGQNVTLSCEQNLNHDAMYWYRQDPGQGLRLIYYSQIVNDFQKGDIAEGYSVSREKKESFPLTVTSAQKNPTAFYLCASSITTGLPEAFFGQGTRLTVV.

The rearrangement joins TRBV19 to TRBJ1-1, with unresolved D. CDR1 and CDR2 from the germline V gene are LNHDA and SQIVND (reference sequence). V was clipped by 1 base and J by 4 bases, with 13 bases between them. CDR3 length: 15 residues. The CDR3 DNA reads as TGTGCCAGTAGTATAGCGGCGACGGGGATCACTGAAGCTTTCTTT. Amino acid sequence: CASSIAATGITEAFF.

The chain recombines TRBV29-1 with TRBJ2-2; D is ambiguous. This CDR3 region has 13 residues. Germline loops: CDR1 SQVTM, CDR2 ANQGSEA. V lost 5 bases and J 4 bases, leaving 11 bases between the germline ends. The CDR3 here is CSVRSKVTGELFF. The CDR3 bases are TGCAGCGTTCGGTCTAAAGTCACCGGGGAGCTGTTTTTT.

This chain connects TRBV5-6 to TRBJ2-7; TRBD1 might be the D (7 bases). CDR1 and CDR2 (germline): SGHDT, YYEEEE. The CDR3 is made up of 15 amino acids. The ends were cut back, 4 bases at V and 2 bases at J, with 16 bases in the middle. The CDR3 loop reads CASSRLAGGTYEQYF. In nucleotides, the CDR3 is TGTGCCAGCAGCCGCCTGGCAGGGGGGACCTACGAGCAGTACTTC.

This chain joins TRBV6-1 and TRBJ2-2, with 15 bases aligning to TRBD2. Looked up from germline, CDR1 is MNHNS and CDR2 is SASEGT. Trimming removed 0 bases from V and 1 base from J; junction bases left unmatched: 6. The CDR3 covers 20 residues. This chain's CDR3 is CASSEAGGLAGGKNTGELFF. CDR3 nucleotides: TGTGCCAGCAGTGAAGCGGGGGGACTAGCGGGGGGCAAGAACACCGGGGAGCTGTTTTTT.

The rearrangement joins TRBV7-9 to TRBJ2-1, with D perhaps matching TRBD1 (6 bases). The CDR3 is 11 residues long. In germline, CDR1 is SEHNR, CDR2 FQNEAQ (reference sequence). The V end was cut by 4 bases, the J end by 12 bases, with 10 bases between. The CDR3 bases are TGTGCCAGCAGCTACAGGGTAGGGCAGTTCTTC. Translated, it gives CASSYRVGQFF.

The gene calls are TRBV5-4 and TRBJ1-2, with a weak D call TRBD1 (6 bases). V was cut by 4 bases and J by 6 bases, with 16 bases left in between. This CDR3 is built from 14 residues. Germline V gene sequence: CDR1 SGHNT, CDR2 YYREEE (reference sequence). The CDR3 nucleotides read TGTGCCAGCAGCAGCGACAGGCTCGGGCATGGCTACACCTTC. As protein: CASSSDRLGHGYTF.

The CDR3 reads CASSMEGVGYGYTF. The DNA of the CDR3 is TGTGCCAGTAGTATGGAGGGTGTCGGCTATGGCTACACCTTC. This chain connects TRBV19 to TRBJ1-2; D uncertain. In germline, CDR1 is LNHDA, CDR2 SQIVND (reference sequence). The germline V and J ends were trimmed by 3 bases and 4 bases, with 12 bases remaining between them. The CDR3 consists of 14 residues.

The chain carries TRBV6-1 and TRBJ2-1; 7 bases map to TRBD1. CDR3 length: 15 residues. Germline lookup yields CDR1 MNHNS and CDR2 SASEGT. J lost 0 bases, V lost 6 bases, and 5 bases had no gene match. The CDR3 DNA sequence: TGTGCCAGCAGATGGGACAGAAACTCCTACAATGAGCAGTTCTTC. The encoded protein is CASRWDRNSYNEQFF.

The V and J genes are TRBV4-2 and TRBJ1-1; 8 bases align to TRBD1. Trimming at V came to 3 bases and at J to 9 bases, leaving 3 bases not matched to a gene. The CDR3 has 12 residues. Per germline, CDR1 LGHNA and CDR2 YNFKEQ. Written as DNA, the CDR3 is TGTGCCAGCAGCCACGGACAGGGACAAGCTTTCTTT. It codes for CASSHGQGQAFF.

The chain carries TRBV9 and TRBJ2-3, with TRBD2 identical over 14 bases. Looked up from germline, CDR1 is SGDLS and CDR2 is YYNGEE. The length of the CDR3 is 16 residues. J was trimmed by 3 bases and V by 4 bases; bases with no gene match: 4. The CDR3 bases are TGTGCCAGCAGCCTGACTAGCGGGGGGGCAACAGATACGCAGTATTTT. Its protein is CASSLTSGGATDTQYF. The complete variable domain, with remaining parts taken from reference TRBV9 and TRBJ2-3, reads DSGVTQTPKHLITATGQRVTLRCSPRSGDLSVYWYQQSLDQGLQFLIQYYNGEERAKGNILERFSAQQFPDLHSELNLSSLELGDSALYFCASSLTSGGATDTQYFGPGTRLTVL.

V is TRBV4-2 and J is TRBJ1-4; TRBD1 aligns across 7 bases. The CDR3 sequence is 17 residues long. Trimming cost V 1 base and J 2 bases; bases outside gene matches: 7. Germline CDR1 is LGHNA and CDR2 is YNFKEQ. The CDR3 DNA reads TGTGCCAGCAGCCAAGGCGGATTACAGGGGACTAATGAAAAACTGTTTTTT. Translated, it gives CASSQGGLQGTNEKLFF.